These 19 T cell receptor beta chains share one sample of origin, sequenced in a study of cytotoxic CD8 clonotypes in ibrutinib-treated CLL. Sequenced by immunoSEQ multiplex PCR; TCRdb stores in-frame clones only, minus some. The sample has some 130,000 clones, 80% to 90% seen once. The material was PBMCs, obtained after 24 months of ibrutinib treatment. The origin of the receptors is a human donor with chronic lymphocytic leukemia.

CDR3 amino acids: CASSVYTHGSYEQYF. CDR3 bases: TGCGCCAGCAGCGTTTACACCCACGGGTCCTACGAGCAGTACTTC. This sequence joins TRBV5-1 and TRBJ2-7, with D unclear. Trimming cost V 4 bases and J 1 base, with 15 bases left between them. The CDR3 loop spans 15 amino acids. Germline CDR1 SGHRS, CDR2 YFSETQ.

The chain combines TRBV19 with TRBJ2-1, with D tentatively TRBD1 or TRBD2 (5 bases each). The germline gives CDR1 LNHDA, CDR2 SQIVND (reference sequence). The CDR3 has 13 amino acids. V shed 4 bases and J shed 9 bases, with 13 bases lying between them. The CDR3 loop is CASSTGTFSEQFF. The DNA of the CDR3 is TGTGCCAGTAGTACTGGGACGTTTAGTGAGCAGTTCTTC.

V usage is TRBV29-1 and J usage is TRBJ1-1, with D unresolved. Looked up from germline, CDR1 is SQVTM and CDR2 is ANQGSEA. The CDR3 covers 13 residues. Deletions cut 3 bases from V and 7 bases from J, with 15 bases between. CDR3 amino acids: CSVEDVSGDEAFF. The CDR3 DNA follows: TGCAGCGTTGAGGACGTCTCTGGGGATGAAGCTTTCTTT.

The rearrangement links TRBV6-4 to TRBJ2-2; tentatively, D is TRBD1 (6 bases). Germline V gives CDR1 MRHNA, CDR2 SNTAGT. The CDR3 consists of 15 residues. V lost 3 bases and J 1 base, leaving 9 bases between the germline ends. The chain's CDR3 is CASSEETGNTGELFF. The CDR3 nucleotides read TGTGCCAGCAGTGAAGAGACAGGGAACACCGGGGAGCTGTTTTTT.

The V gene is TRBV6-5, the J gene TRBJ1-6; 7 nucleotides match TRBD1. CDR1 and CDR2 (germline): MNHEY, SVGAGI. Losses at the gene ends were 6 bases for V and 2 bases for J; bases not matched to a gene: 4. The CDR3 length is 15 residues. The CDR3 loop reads CASSLDRAYNSPLHF. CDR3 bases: TGTGCCAGCAGCCTAGACAGGGCCTATAATTCACCCCTCCACTTT.

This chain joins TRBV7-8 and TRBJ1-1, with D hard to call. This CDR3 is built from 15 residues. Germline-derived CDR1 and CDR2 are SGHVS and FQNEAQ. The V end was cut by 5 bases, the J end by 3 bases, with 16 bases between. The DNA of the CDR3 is TGTGCCAGCAGCCCGCGGACCACAATTTACACTGAAGCTTTCTTT. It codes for CASSPRTTIYTEAFF.

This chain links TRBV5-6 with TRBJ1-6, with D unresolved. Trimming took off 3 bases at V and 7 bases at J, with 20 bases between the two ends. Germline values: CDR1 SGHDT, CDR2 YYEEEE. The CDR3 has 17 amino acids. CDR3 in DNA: TGTGCCAGCAGCTATCGACAAGGGTCGGCGCCGAATTCACCCCTCCACTTT. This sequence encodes CASSYRQGSAPNSPLHF.

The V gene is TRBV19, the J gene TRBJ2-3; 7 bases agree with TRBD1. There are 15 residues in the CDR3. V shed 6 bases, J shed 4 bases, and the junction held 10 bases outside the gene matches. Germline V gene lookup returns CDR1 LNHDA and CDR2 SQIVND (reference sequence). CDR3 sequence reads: CASRVRQGPSDTQYF. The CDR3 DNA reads TGTGCCAGTAGGGTACGACAGGGTCCGTCAGATACGCAGTATTTT. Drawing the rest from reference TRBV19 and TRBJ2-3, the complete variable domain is DGGITQSPKYLFRKEGQNVTLSCEQNLNHDAMYWYRQDPGQGLRLIYYSQIVNDFQKGDIAEGYSVSREKKESFPLTVTSAQKNPTAFYLCASRVRQGPSDTQYFGPGTRLTVL.

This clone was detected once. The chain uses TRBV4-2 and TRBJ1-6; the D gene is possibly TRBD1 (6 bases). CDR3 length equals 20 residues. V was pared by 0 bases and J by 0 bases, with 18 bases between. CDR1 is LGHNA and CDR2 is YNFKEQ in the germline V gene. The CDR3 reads CASSQDLTGTRSSYNSPLHF. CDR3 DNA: TGTGCCAGCAGCCAAGACCTTACCGGGACAAGAAGCTCCTATAATTCACCCCTCCACTTT.

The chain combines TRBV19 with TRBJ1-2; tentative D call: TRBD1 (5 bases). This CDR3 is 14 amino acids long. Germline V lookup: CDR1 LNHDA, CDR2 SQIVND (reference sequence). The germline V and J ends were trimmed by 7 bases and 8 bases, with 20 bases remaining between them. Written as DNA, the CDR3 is TGTGCCAGTACTACCACGGAGGGGCTTGGGGGCTACACCTTC. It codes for CASTTTEGLGGYTF.

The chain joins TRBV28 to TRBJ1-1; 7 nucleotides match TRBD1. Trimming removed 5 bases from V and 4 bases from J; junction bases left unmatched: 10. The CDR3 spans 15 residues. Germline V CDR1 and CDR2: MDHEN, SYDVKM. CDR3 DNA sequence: TGTGCCAGCAGTACCTACAGGGGTGGGCGCACTGAAGCTTTCTTT. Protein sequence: CASSTYRGGRTEAFF.

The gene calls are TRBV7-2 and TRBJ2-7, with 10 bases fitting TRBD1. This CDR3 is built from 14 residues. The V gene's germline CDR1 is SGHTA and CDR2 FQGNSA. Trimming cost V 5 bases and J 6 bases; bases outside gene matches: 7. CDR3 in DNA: TGTGCCAGCAGCGAGACAGGGGGCGGTTTCGAGCAGTACTTC. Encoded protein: CASSETGGGFEQYF. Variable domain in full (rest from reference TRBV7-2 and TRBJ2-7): GAGVSQSPSNKVTEKGKDVELRCDPISGHTALYWYRQSLGQGLEFLIYFQGNSAPDKSGLPSDRFSAERTGGSVSTLTIQRTQQEDSAVYLCASSETGGGFEQYFGPGTRLTVT.

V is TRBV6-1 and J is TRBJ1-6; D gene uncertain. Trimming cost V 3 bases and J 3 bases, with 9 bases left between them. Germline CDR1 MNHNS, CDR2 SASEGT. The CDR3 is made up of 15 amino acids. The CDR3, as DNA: TGTGCCAGCAGTGATGAGGGCAGCTATAATTCACCCCTCCACTTT. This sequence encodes CASSDEGSYNSPLHF.

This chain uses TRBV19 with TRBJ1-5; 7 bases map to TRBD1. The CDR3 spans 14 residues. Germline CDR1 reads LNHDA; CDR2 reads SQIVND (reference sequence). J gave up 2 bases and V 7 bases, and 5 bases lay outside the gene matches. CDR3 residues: CASKVGTGNQPQHF. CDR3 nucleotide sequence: TGTGCCAGTAAAGTGGGGACAGGCAATCAGCCCCAGCATTTT.

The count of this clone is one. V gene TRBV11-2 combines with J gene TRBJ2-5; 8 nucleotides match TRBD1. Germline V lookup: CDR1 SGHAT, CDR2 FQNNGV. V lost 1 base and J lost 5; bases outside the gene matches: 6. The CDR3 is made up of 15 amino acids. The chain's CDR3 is CASSLVQGASETQYF. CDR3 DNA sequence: TGTGCCAGCAGCTTAGTCCAGGGGGCCAGTGAGACCCAGTACTTC.

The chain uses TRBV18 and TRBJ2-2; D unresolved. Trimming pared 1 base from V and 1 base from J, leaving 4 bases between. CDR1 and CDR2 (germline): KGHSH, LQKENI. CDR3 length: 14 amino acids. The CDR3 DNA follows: TGTGCCAGCTCACCACAACAGAACACCGGGGAGCTGTTTTTT. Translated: CASSPQQNTGELFF.

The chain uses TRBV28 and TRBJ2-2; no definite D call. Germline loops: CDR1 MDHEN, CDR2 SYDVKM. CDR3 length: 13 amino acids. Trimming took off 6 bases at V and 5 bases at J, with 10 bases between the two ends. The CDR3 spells CASRRQPTGELFF. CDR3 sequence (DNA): TGTGCCAGCAGGAGGCAGCCTACCGGGGAGCTGTTTTTT.

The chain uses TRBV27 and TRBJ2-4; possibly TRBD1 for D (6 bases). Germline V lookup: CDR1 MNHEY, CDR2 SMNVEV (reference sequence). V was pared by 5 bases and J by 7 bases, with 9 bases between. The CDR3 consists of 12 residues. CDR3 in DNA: TGTGCCAGCAGTCCTACAGGGAACATTCAGTACTTC. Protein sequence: CASSPTGNIQYF.

The CDR3 DNA reads TGTGCCAGCACTCGGGGGCAGATCTATGGCTACACCTTC. Translating gives CASTRGQIYGYTF. J is TRBJ1-2 and V is TRBV19; TRBD1 is a possible D gene (6 bases). This CDR3 region has 13 residues. V was shortened by 9 bases and J by 4 bases, with 15 bases between the two germline ends. Germline CDR1 reads LNHDA; CDR2 reads SQIVND (reference sequence).